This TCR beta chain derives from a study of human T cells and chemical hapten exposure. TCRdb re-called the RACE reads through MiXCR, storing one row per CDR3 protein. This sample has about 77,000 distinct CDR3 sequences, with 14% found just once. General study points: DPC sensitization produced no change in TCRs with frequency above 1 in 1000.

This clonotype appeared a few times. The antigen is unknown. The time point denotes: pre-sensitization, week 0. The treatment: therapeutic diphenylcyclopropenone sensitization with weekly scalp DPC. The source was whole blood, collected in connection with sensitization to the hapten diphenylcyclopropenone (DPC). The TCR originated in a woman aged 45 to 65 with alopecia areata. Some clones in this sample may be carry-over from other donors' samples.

This chain's CDR3 is CASSPTGANQPQHF. The CDR3, as DNA: TGTGCCAGCTCCCCCACGGGGGCCAATCAGCCCCAGCATTTT. The V call is TRBV18, the J call TRBJ1-5, with TRBD1 as a possible D gene (6 bases). The germline CDR1 and CDR2 sequences are KGHSH and LQKENI. The CDR3 runs 14 residues. Trimming took 6 bases from V and 3 from J, leaving 12 bases between them. Together with reference TRBV18 and TRBJ1-5, the CDR3 gives the full variable domain: NAGVMQNPRHLVRRRGQEARLRCSPMKGHSHVYWYRQLPEEGLKFMVYLQKENIIDESGMPKERFSAEFPKEGPSILRIQQVVRGDSAAYFCASSPTGANQPQHFGDGTRLSIL.